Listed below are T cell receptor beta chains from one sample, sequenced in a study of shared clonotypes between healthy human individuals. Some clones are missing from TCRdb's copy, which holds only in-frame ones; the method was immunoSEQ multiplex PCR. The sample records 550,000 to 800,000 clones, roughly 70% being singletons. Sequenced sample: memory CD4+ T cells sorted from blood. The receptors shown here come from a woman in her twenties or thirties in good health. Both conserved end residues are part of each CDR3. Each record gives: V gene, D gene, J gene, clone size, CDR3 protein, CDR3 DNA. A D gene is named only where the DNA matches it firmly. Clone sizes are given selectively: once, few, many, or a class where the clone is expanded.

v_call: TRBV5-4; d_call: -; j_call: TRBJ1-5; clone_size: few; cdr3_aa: CASSFQTAPYSNQPQHF; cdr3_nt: TGTGCCAGCAGCTTCCAGACAGCCCCTTATAGCAATCAGCCCCAGCATTTT
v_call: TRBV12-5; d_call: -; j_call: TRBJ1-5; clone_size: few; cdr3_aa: CASGLGGGPQHF; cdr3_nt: TGTGCTAGTGGTTTGGGGGGAGGGCCCCAGCATTTT
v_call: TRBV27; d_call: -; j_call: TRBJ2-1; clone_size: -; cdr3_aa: CASSSRQSSPVLNEQFF; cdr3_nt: TGTGCCAGCAGTTCCCGACAGTCCAGCCCTGTGTTGAATGAGCAGTTCTTC
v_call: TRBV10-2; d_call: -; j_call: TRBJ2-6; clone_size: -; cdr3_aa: CASKSIAANVLTF; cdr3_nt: TGCGCCAGCAAGTCGATCGCGGCCAACGTCCTGACTTTC
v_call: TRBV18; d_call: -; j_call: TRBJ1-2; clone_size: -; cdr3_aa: CASSQSGSNGYTF; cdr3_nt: TGTGCCAGCTCCCAGTCGGGGTCCAATGGCTACACCTTC
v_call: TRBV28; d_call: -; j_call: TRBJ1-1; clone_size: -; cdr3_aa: CASSKMWVDSPNTEAFF; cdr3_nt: TGTGCCAGCAGTAAGATGTGGGTGGACAGCCCGAACACTGAAGCTTTCTTT
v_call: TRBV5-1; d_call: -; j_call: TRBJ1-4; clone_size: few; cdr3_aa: CASSLVSVHEKLFF; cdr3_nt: TGCGCCAGCAGCTTGGTCTCAGTTCATGAAAAACTGTTTTTT
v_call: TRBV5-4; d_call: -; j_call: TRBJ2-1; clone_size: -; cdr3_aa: CASSLPPRSDEQFF; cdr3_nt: TGTGCCAGCAGCTTGCCACCCCGCAGCGACGAGCAGTTCTTC
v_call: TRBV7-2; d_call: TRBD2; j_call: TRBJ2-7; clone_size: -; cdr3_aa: CASSVAGGISYEQYF; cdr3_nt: TGTGCCAGCAGCGTAGCGGGAGGCATCTCCTACGAGCAGTACTTC
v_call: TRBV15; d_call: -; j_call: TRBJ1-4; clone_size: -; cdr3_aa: CATSRDTAVGRELFF; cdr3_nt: TGTGCCACCAGCAGAGATACGGCTGTGGGACGGGAACTGTTTTTT
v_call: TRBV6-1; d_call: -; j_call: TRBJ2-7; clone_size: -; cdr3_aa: CASSRDFSSYEQYF; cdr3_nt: TGTGCCAGCAGCAGGGACTTTAGCTCCTACGAGCAGTACTTC
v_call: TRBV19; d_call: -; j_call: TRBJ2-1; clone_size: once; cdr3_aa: CATSRVAGLGNEQFF; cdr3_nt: TGTGCCACCAGTAGAGTGGCGGGGCTGGGGAATGAGCAGTTCTTC
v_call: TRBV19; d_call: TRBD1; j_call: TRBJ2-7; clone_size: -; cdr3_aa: CASSTRKGQGYEQYF; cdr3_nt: TGTGCCAGTAGTACCCGAAAGGGACAGGGCTACGAGCAGTACTTC
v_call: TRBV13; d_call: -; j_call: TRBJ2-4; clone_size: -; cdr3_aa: CASSLQGWAKNIQYF; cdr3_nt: TGTGCCAGCAGCTTACAGGGCTGGGCCAAAAACATTCAGTACTTC
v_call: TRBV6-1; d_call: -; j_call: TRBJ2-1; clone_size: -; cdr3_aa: CASSEWGRLSSYNEQFF; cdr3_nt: TGTGCCAGCAGTGAATGGGGCAGGCTGAGCTCCTACAATGAGCAGTTCTTC
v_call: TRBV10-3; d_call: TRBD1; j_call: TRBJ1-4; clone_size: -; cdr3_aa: CAIGGDREKLFF; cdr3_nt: TGTGCCATCGGGGGGGACAGGGAAAAACTGTTTTTT
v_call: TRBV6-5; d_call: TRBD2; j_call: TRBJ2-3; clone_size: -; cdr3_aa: CASRSGSQNTQYF; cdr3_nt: TGTGCCAGCAGAAGCGGGAGTCAGAATACGCAGTATTTT
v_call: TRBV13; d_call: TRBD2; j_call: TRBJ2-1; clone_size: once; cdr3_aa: CASSLGASGGYNEQFF; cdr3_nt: TGTGCCAGCAGCTTAGGGGCTAGCGGGGGGTACAATGAGCAGTTCTTC
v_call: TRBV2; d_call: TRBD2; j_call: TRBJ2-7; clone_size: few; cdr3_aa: CASSEQLALAGGEQYF; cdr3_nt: TGTGCCAGCAGTGAACAGTTGGCCCTAGCGGGAGGCGAGCAGTACTTC
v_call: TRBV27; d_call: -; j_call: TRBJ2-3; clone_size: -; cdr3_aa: CASSLVGLRATQYF; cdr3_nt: TGTGCCAGCAGTTTGGTCGGCCTCAGGGCCACGCAGTATTTT
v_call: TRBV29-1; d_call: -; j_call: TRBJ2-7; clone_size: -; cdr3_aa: CSVLRGGNEQYF; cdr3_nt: TGCAGCGTTCTCAGGGGTGGCAACGAGCAGTACTTC
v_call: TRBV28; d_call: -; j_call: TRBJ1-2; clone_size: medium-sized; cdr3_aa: CATRESNYGYTF; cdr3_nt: TGTGCCACGCGAGAGTCGAACTATGGCTACACCTTC
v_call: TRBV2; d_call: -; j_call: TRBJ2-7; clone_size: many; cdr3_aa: CANRALTASYEQYF; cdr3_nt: TGTGCCAACCGGGCCTTGACAGCTTCCTACGAGCAGTACTTC
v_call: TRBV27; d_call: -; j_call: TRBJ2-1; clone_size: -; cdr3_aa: CASREGGRNEQFF; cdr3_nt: TGTGCCAGCAGAGAAGGGGGGAGGAATGAGCAGTTCTTC
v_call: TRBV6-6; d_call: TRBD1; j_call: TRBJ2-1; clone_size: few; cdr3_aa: CASEGTGGAGEQFF; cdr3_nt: TGTGCCAGCGAAGGGACAGGGGGCGCGGGTGAGCAGTTCTTC
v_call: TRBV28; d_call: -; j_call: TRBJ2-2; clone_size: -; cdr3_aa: CASSLYNTGELFF; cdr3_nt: TGTGCCAGCAGTTTATACAACACCGGGGAGCTGTTTTTT
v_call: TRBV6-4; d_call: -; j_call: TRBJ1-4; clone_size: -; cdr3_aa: CASSDSPPVPIAFDTNEKLFF; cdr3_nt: TGTGCCAGCAGTGACTCTCCTCCTGTCCCGATCGCTTTTGATACTAATGAAAAACTGTTTTTT
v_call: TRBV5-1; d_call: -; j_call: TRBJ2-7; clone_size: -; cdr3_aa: CASGAGIYEQYF; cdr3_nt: TGCGCCAGCGGAGCGGGCATCTACGAGCAGTACTTC
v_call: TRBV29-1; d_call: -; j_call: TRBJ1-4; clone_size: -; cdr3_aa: CSVFGGRGGEKLFF; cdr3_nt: TGCAGCGTCTTTGGGGGTCGGGGAGGGGAAAAACTGTTTTTT
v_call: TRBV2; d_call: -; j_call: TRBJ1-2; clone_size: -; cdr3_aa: CASANRRLRDGYTF; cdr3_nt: TGTGCCAGCGCTAACAGAAGATTAAGGGATGGCTACACCTTC
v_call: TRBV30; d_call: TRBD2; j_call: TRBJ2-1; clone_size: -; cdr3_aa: CAWSVPSHGGDEQFF; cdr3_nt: TGTGCCTGGAGTGTGCCTAGCCACGGGGGGGATGAGCAGTTCTTC
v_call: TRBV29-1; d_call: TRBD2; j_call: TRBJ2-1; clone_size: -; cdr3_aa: CSVLSGRSYNEQFF; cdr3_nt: TGCAGCGTGCTTAGCGGGAGGTCCTACAATGAGCAGTTCTTC
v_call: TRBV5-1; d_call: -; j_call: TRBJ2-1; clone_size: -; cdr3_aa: CASRQGNEQFF; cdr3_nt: TGCGCCAGCAGACAGGGTAATGAGCAGTTCTTC
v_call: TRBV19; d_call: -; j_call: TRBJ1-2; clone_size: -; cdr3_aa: CASSRKGDGYTF; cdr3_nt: TGTGCCAGTAGTAGGAAGGGTGATGGCTACACCTTC
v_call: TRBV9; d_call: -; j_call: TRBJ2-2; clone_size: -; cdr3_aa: CASSVAGEGAGELFF; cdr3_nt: TGTGCCAGCAGCGTAGCGGGAGAGGGGGCCGGGGAGCTGTTTTTT
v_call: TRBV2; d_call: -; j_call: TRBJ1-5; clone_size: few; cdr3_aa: CASSVGGLMPQHF; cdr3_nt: TGTGCCAGCAGTGTAGGGGGACTAATGCCCCAGCATTTT
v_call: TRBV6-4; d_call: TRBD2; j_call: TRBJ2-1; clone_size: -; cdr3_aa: CATSLLAGINNEQFF; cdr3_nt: TGTGCCACATCACTACTAGCGGGGATAAACAATGAGCAGTTCTTC
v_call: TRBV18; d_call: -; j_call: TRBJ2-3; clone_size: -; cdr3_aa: CASSWKRDKGTDTQYF; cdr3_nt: TGTGCCAGCTCGTGGAAAAGGGACAAAGGCACAGATACGCAGTATTTT
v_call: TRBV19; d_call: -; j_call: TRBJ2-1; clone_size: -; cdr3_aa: CASRDGPGDEQFF; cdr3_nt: TGTGCCAGTAGGGACGGTCCGGGCGATGAGCAGTTCTTC
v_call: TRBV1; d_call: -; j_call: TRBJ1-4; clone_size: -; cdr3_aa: CTSSQSLEATNEKLFF; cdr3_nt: TGCACCAGCAGCCAATCCCTGGAGGCGACTAATGAAAAACTGTTTTTT
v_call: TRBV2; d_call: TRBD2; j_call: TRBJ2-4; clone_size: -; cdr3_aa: CASTGGNQAKNIQYF; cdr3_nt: TGTGCCAGCACGGGGGGGAATCAAGCCAAAAACATTCAGTACTTC
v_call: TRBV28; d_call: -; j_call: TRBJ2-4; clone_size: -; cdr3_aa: CASSLPSTGSPSDIQYF; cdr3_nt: TGTGCCAGCAGTTTACCCTCCACCGGGTCTCCCTCGGACATTCAGTACTTC
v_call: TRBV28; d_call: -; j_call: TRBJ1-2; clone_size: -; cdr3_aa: CASFRFQGQGYTF; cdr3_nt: TGTGCCAGTTTTCGATTCCAGGGTCAGGGCTACACCTTC
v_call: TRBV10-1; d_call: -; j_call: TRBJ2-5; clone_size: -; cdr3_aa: CASNLQETQYF; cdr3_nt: TGCGCCAGCAATCTCCAAGAGACCCAGTACTTC
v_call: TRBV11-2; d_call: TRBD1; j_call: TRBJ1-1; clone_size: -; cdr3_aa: CASSSYRGGNTEAFF; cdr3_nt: TGTGCCAGCAGCTCATACAGGGGAGGGAACACTGAAGCTTTCTTT
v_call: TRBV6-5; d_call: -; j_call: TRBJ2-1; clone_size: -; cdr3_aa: CASSSNPGLNNNEQFF; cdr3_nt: TGTGCCAGCAGTTCTAACCCGGGACTCAACAACAATGAGCAGTTCTTC